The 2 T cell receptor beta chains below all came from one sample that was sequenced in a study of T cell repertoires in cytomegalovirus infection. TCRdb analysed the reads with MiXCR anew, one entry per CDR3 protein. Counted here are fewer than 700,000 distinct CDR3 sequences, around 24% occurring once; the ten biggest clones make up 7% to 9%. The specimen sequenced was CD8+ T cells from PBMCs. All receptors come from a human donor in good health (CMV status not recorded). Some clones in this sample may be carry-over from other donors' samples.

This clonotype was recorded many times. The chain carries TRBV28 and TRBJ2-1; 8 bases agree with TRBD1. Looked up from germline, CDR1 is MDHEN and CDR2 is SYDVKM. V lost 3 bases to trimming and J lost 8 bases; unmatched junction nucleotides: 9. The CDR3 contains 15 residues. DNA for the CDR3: TGTGCCAGCAGTTTGCAGGACAGGGTTAGCCATGAGCAGTTCTTC. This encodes CASSLQDRVSHEQFF.

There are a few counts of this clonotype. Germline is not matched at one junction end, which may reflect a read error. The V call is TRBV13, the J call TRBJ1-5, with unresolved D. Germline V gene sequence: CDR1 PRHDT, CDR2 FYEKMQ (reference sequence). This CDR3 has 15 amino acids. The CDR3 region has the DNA TGTGCCAGCAGCGTAGGACCTTCACCCAATCAGCCCCAGCATTTT. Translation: CASSVGPSPNQPQHF.